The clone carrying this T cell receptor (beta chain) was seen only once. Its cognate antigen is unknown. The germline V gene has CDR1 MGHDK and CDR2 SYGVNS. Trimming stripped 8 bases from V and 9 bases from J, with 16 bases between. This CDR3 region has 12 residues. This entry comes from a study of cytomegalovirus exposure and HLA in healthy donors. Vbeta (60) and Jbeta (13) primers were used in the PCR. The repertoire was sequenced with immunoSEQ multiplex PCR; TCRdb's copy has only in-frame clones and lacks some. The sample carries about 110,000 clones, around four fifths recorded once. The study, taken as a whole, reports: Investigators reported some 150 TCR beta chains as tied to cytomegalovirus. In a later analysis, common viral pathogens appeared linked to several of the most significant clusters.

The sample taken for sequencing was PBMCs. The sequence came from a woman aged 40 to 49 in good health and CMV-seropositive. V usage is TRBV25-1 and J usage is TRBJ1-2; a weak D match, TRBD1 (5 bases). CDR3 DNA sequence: TGTGCCAGCGGGCCGGCCCAGGGAAGCTACACCTTC. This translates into CASGPAQGSYTF.